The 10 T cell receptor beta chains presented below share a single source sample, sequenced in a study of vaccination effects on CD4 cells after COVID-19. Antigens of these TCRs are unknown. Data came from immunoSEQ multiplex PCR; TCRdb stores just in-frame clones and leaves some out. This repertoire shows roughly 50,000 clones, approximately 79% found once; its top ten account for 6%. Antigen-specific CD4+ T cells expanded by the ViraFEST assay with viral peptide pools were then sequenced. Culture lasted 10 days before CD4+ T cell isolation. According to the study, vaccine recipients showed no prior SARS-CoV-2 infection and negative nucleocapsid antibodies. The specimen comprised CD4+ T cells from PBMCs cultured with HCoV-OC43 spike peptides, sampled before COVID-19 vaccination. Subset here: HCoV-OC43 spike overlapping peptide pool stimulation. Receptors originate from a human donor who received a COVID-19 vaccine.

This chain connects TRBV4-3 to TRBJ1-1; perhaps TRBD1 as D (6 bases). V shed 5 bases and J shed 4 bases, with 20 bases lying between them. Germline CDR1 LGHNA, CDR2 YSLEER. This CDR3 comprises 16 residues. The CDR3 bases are TGCGCCAGCAGCGCACGACCGGGGGGCGGTTTCACTGAAGCTTTCTTT. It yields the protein CASSARPGGGFTEAFF.

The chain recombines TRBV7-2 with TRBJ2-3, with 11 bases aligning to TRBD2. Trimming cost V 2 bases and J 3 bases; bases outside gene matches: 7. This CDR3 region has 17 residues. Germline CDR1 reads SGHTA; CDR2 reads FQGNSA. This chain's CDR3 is CASSLSFSGGVTDTQYF. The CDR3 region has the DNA TGTGCCAGCAGCTTATCCTTTAGCGGGGGGGTTACAGATACGCAGTATTTT.

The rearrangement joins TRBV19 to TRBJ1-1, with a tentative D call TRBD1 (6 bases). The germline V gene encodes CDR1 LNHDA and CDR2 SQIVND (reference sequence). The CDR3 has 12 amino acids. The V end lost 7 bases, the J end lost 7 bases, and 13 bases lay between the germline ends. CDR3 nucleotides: TGTGCCAGTAAACGGGGAGGGGGTGAAGCTTTCTTT. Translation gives CASKRGGGEAFF.

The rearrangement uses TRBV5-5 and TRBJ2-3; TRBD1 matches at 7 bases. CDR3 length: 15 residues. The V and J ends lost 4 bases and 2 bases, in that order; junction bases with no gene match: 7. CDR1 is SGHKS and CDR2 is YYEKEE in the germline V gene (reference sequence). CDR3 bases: TGTGCCAGCAGCCTAGGGACAGTCTCCACAGATACGCAGTATTTT. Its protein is CASSLGTVSTDTQYF.

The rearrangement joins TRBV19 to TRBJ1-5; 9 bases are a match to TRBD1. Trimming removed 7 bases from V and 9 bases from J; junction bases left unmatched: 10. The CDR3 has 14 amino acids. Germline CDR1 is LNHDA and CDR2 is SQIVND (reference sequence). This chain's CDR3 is CASTRTGAEGPQHF. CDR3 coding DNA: TGTGCCAGTACCCGGACAGGGGCGGAAGGGCCCCAGCATTTT.

The CDR3 loop is CASSLVDRVGTEAFF. CDR3 sequence (DNA): TGCGCCAGCAGCTTGGTGGACAGGGTGGGCACTGAAGCTTTCTTT. The genes are TRBV5-1 and TRBJ1-1, with TRBD1 matching 8 bases. The junction had 5 bases not matched to a gene; V was cut back by 0 bases and J by 4 bases. The CDR3 has 15 residues. Germline V CDR1 and CDR2: SGHRS, YFSETQ. The complete variable domain, with remaining parts taken from reference TRBV5-1 and TRBJ1-1, reads KAGVTQTPRYLIKTRGQQVTLSCSPISGHRSVSWYQQTPGQGLQFLFEYFSETQRNKGNFPGRFSGRQFSNSRSEMNVSTLELGDSALYLCASSLVDRVGTEAFFGQGTRLTVV.

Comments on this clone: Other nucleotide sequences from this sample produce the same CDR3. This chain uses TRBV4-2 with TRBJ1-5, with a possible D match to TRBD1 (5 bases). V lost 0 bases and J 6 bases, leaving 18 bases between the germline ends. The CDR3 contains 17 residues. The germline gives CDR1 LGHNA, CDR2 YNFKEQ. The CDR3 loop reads CASSQEGGFQGFQPQHF. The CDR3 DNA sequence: TGTGCCAGCAGCCAAGAGGGAGGGTTTCAGGGCTTTCAGCCCCAGCATTTT.

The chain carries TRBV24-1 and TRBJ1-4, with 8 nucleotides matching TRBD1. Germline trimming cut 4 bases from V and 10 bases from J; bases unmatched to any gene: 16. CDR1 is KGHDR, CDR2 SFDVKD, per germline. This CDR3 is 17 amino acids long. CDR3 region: CATSEGGFGQGWVKLFF. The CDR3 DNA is TGTGCCACCAGTGAGGGTGGGTTCGGACAGGGCTGGGTAAAACTGTTTTTT.

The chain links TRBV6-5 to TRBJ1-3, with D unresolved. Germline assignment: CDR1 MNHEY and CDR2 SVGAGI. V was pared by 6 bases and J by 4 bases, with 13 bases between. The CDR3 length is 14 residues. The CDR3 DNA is TGTGCCAGCAGCAGAGACATTTCAGGAAACACCATATATTTT. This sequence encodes CASSRDISGNTIYF.

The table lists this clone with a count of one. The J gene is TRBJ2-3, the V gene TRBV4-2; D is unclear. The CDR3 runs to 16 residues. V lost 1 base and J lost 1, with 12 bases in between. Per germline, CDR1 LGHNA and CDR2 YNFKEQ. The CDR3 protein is CASSQGTSPGTDTQYF. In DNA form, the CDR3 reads TGTGCCAGCAGCCAAGGTACCTCTCCAGGCACAGATACGCAGTATTTT.